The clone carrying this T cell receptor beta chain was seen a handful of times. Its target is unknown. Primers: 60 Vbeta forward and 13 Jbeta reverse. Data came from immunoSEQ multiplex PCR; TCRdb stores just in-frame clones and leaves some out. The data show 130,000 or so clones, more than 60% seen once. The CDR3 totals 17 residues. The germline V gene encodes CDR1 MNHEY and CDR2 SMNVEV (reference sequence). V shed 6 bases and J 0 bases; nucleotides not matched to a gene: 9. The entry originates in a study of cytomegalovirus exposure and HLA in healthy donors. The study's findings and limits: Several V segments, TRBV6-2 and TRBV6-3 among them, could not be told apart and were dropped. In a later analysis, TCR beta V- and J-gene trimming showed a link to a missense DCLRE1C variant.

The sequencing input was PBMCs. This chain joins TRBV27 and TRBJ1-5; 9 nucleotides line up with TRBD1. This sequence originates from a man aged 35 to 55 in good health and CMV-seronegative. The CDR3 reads CASSHRGLGYSNQPQHF. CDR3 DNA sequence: TGTGCCAGCAGCCACAGGGGGCTGGGGTATAGCAATCAGCCCCAGCATTTT.